The 14 T cell receptor beta chains listed next were all sequenced from one sample in a study. Via MiXCR, TCRdb re-called the 5' RACE reads, giving one row per CDR3 protein. Of about 40,000 distinct CDR3 sequences in the sample, over 25% are singletons; the top ten hold about 4%. The sample comprised tumor-infiltrating memory CD4+ T cells sorted from the breast tumor. Indicated subset: memory CD4+ T cells, CD4+CD45RO+CD25-. Source of these receptors: a female donor with breast cancer.

This clonotype was recorded a few times. The chain recombines TRBV6-2 or TRBV6-3 with TRBJ2-7; D is uncertain. The germline V gene encodes CDR1 MNHEY and CDR2 SVGEGT. There are 14 residues in the CDR3. The ends were cut back, 0 bases at V and 2 bases at J, with 8 bases in the middle. The DNA of the CDR3 is TGTGCCAGCAGTTACTCGATGCAAACCTACGAGCAGTACTTC. Amino acids: CASSYSMQTYEQYF.

The chain couples TRBV12-3 or TRBV12-4 to TRBJ2-2, with TRBD2 matching over 7 bases. CDR3 size: 15 residues. V lost 4 bases, J lost 7 bases, and 9 bases stayed unmatched. CDR3 bases: TGTGCCAGCAGTTGGAGCGGGATTGAGTACGGGGAGCTGTTTTTT. Its protein is CASSWSGIEYGELFF.

This clonotype has at least ten counts. This chain uses TRBV4-1 with TRBJ1-2; 11 bases are a match to TRBD1. The V gene's germline CDR1 is MGHRA and CDR2 YSYEKL. Losses at the gene ends were 1 base for V and 3 bases for J; bases not matched to a gene: 1. The CDR3 runs to 15 residues. The chain's CDR3 is CASSQAGQGDYGYTF. In DNA form, the CDR3 reads TGCGCCAGCAGCCAAGCGGGACAGGGGGACTATGGCTACACCTTC.

This clonotype was observed many times. V and J are TRBV20-1 and TRBJ2-2; 11 bases match TRBD1. Germline assignment: CDR1 DFQATT and CDR2 SNEGSKA (reference sequence). Unmatched junction bases numbered 3, after V lost 6 bases and J lost 6 bases. This CDR3 has 13 residues. CDR3: CSAGQGAPGELFF. The DNA of the CDR3 is TGCAGTGCCGGACAGGGGGCCCCCGGGGAGCTGTTTTTT.

A few counts support this clonotype. This chain links TRBV6-5 with TRBJ2-3; no definite D call. This CDR3 comprises 12 residues. Germline CDR1 reads MNHEY; CDR2 reads SVGAGI. The V end was cut by 7 bases, the J end by 2 bases, with 7 bases between. CDR3 in amino acids: CASKTVTDTQYF. CDR3 DNA: TGTGCCAGCAAGACTGTCACAGATACGCAGTATTTT.

This clonotype was seen only a few times. V is TRBV5-1 and J is TRBJ2-5, with 7 bases fitting TRBD1. V lost 0 bases and J lost 1; bases outside the gene matches: 9. Germline CDR1 is SGHRS and CDR2 is YFSETQ. The length of the CDR3 is 17 residues. CDR3 coding DNA: TGCGCCAGCAGCTTGGGTTTCTCGACAGGGCCCCAAGAGACCCAGTACTTC. Amino acids: CASSLGFSTGPQETQYF. The complete variable domain, with remaining parts taken from reference TRBV5-1 and TRBJ2-5, reads KAGVTQTPRYLIKTRGQQVTLSCSPISGHRSVSWYQQTPGQGLQFLFEYFSETQRNKGNFPGRFSGRQFSNSRSEMNVSTLELGDSALYLCASSLGFSTGPQETQYFGPGTRLLVL.

Only a few counts were recorded for this clonotype. This chain uses TRBV20-1 with TRBJ2-1, with D perhaps TRBD1 (5 bases). Trimming shortened V by 3 bases and J by 4 bases, and 7 bases separated the two germline ends. CDR1 DFQATT and CDR2 SNEGSKA come from the germline V gene (reference sequence). The CDR3 covers 12 residues. CDR3 sequence reads: CSASSGYNEQFF. The DNA for the CDR3 is TGCAGTGCTAGTTCAGGGTACAATGAGCAGTTCTTC.

This clonotype was counted only a few times. The genes are TRBV12-5 and TRBJ2-1, with D unresolved. Germline CDR1 reads LGHNT; CDR2 reads FRNRAP. The CDR3 is made up of 17 amino acids. The V end was cut by 0 bases, the J end by 0 bases, with 12 bases between. This chain's CDR3 is CASGLVLGPDSYNEQFF. CDR3 bases: TGTGCTAGTGGTTTGGTACTGGGCCCTGACTCCTACAATGAGCAGTTCTTC.

The chain couples TRBV9 to TRBJ2-3; 10 positions agree with TRBD1. This CDR3 is 15 amino acids long. J lost 1 base, V lost 7 bases, and 6 bases had no gene match. Per germline, CDR1 SGDLS and CDR2 YYNGEE. The CDR3 bases are TGTGCCAGCTCTAGGGGGACAGGGGGCACAGATACGCAGTATTTT. Translating it yields CASSRGTGGTDTQYF. Full variable domain (remainder filled in from reference TRBV9 and TRBJ2-3): DSGVTQTPKHLITATGQRVTLRCSPRSGDLSVYWYQQSLDQGLQFLIQYYNGEERAKGNILERFSAQQFPDLHSELNLSSLELGDSALYFCASSRGTGGTDTQYFGPGTRLTVL.

This clonotype was picked up a small number of times. The CDR3 loop reads CASSEAGPPQSTEAFF. DNA for the CDR3: TGTGCCAGCAGTGAAGCAGGTCCCCCCCAGAGCACTGAAGCTTTCTTT. The rearrangement links TRBV2 to TRBJ1-1; D call uncertain. Germline CDR1 is SNHLY and CDR2 is FYNNEI. The CDR3 length is 16 residues. The V end was cut by 0 bases, the J end by 4 bases, with 15 bases between.

The rearrangement uses TRBV24-1 and TRBJ1-3; a weak D match, TRBD1 (5 bases). From germline, CDR1 is KGHDR and CDR2 SFDVKD. Trimming pared 1 base from V and 2 bases from J, leaving 26 bases between. The CDR3 length is 21 residues. The CDR3 nucleotides read TGTGCCACCAGTGATTTCCAGGGTAGAGATTTGGCTGATTTGGCTGGAAACACCATATATTTT. It codes for CATSDFQGRDLADLAGNTIYF.

The chain has TRBV20-1 and TRBJ2-5, with D maybe TRBD2 (6 bases). The CDR3 has 14 residues. The V gene lost 0 bases and the J gene lost 9 bases, with 17 bases spanning the gap. From germline, CDR1 is DFQATT and CDR2 SNEGSKA (reference sequence). The CDR3 DNA sequence: TGCAGTGCTAGAGATCGGCGGGGTTCCCGGTCCCAGTACTTC. Its translation is CSARDRRGSRSQYF.

In this sample, this clonotype turned up a few times. The chain recombines TRBV5-6 with TRBJ1-4; 8 bases map to TRBD1. Germline V gives CDR1 SGHDT, CDR2 YYEEEE. The junction had 8 bases not matched to a gene; V was cut back by 5 bases and J by 5 bases. The CDR3 sequence is 15 residues long. CDR3 amino acids: CASSFNTGGNEKLFF. The CDR3 region has the DNA TGTGCCAGCAGTTTTAACACAGGGGGGAATGAAAAACTGTTTTTT.

This clonotype was observed many times. V usage is TRBV20-1 and J usage is TRBJ1-2; D perhaps matches TRBD1 (5 bases). The V gene's germline CDR1 is DFQATT and CDR2 SNEGSKA (reference sequence). V was pared by 1 base and J by 4 bases, with 19 bases between. CDR3 size: 16 residues. The CDR3 DNA is TGCAGTGCTAGAGCCTCCATTCTCAGGGTTCCCTATGGCTACACCTTC. It is translated as CSARASILRVPYGYTF.